Below, 30 T cell receptor beta chains from the same sample are listed, as sequenced in a study of cytomegalovirus exposure and HLA in healthy donors. Primers: 60 Vbeta forward and 13 Jbeta reverse. Sequencing was performed with immunoSEQ multiplex PCR; in TCRdb, only in-frame clones are kept and a portion is missing. The sample lists tens of thousands of clones, 65% to 80% occurring once. Material: PBMCs. These receptors all come from a man aged 25-40 years in good health and CMV-seropositive.

V usage is TRBV30 and J usage is TRBJ1-1; weak D call: TRBD1 (6 bases). V was shortened by 7 bases and J by 7 bases, with 19 bases between the two germline ends. This CDR3 has 13 amino acids. Germline V gene sequence: CDR1 GTSNPN, CDR2 SVGIG (reference sequence). CDR3 nucleotide sequence: TGTGCCTCTACGCAGGGGTACAGGATTGAAGCTTTCTTT. The encoded protein is CASTQGYRIEAFF.

The V gene is TRBV11-2, the J gene TRBJ1-1; 9 nucleotides line up with TRBD1. The CDR3 loop spans 15 amino acids. Germline V CDR1 and CDR2: SGHAT, FQNNGV. J gave up 5 bases and V 5 bases, and 9 bases lay outside the gene matches. CDR3 sequence reads: CASSGYRGHMTEAFF. The CDR3 region has the DNA TGTGCCAGCAGCGGGTACAGGGGGCACATGACTGAAGCTTTCTTT.

V is TRBV5-6 and J is TRBJ2-6; D unclear. Germline CDR1 SGHDT, CDR2 YYEEEE. The length of the CDR3 is 15 residues. V dropped 1 base and J dropped 3 bases, with 8 bases sitting between them. The CDR3: CASSLQLSGANVLTF. CDR3 DNA: TGTGCCAGCAGCTTGCAATTGAGTGGGGCCAACGTCCTGACTTTC.

A word on this clone: At one of its ends the junction is not consistent with the germline gene, which may arise from a read error. Other DNA variants within this sample encode the same CDR3. V is TRBV10-3 and J is TRBJ2-7, with D perhaps TRBD1 (6 bases). CDR3 length: 14 residues. Germline values: CDR1 ENHRY, CDR2 SYGVKD. The CDR3 reads CAISDPGHSYEQYF. CDR3 in DNA: TGCGCCATCAGTGACCCGGGACACTCCTACGAGCAGTACTTC.

V gene TRBV7-3 combines with J gene TRBJ2-2; TRBD2 matches at 10 bases. This CDR3 is 16 amino acids long. CDR1 and CDR2 (germline): SGHTA, FQGTGA. The ends lost 7 bases at V and 5 bases at J; junction bases unmatched: 10. CDR3 DNA: TGTGCCAGCAAATCAAGCGGGGGGGCGGATACCGGGGAGCTGTTTTTT. Residues: CASKSSGGADTGELFF.

The chain employs TRBV30 and TRBJ1-5; the match to TRBD1 covers 8 bases. This CDR3 is 15 amino acids long. With 1 base clipped from V and 6 bases from J, the junction kept 8 bases outside the gene matches. Germline CDR1 is GTSNPN and CDR2 is SVGIG (reference sequence). CDR3 in DNA: TGTGCCTGGAGTGCCTACTCGACAGGGGTTCAGCCCCAGCATTTT. As protein: CAWSAYSTGVQPQHF.

The genes are TRBV5-4 and TRBJ1-1; 10 nucleotides line up with TRBD1. V shed 1 base and J 3 bases; nucleotides not matched to a gene: 9. The CDR3 runs to 17 residues. The germline gives CDR1 SGHNT, CDR2 YYREEE (reference sequence). CDR3 in amino acids: CASSLLAGTGAHTEAFF. CDR3 nucleotide sequence: TGTGCCAGCAGCTTGCTGGCCGGGACAGGGGCTCACACTGAAGCTTTCTTT. Complete variable domain (other parts from reference TRBV5-4 and TRBJ1-1): ETGVTQSPTHLIKTRGQQVTLRCSSQSGHNTVSWYQQALGQGPQFIFQYYREEENGRGNFPPRFSGLQFPNYSSELNVNALELDDSALYLCASSLLAGTGAHTEAFFGQGTRLTVV.

This sequence joins TRBV7-7 and TRBJ2-2; 8 bases map to TRBD2. From germline, CDR1 is SSHAT and CDR2 FNYEAQ (reference sequence). The CDR3 covers 15 residues. The CDR3 here is CASAPSGGYTGELFF. The CDR3 DNA follows: TGTGCTAGCGCCCCCAGCGGGGGCTACACCGGGGAGCTGTTTTTT.

V usage is TRBV5-3 and J usage is TRBJ2-1; the match to TRBD2 covers 11 bases. TRBV5-3 is placed among ORFs of uncertain function. The CDR3 contains 15 residues. V shed 4 bases and J 6 bases; nucleotides not matched to a gene: 6. For the CDR3, the DNA is TGTGCCAGAAGCCGGCCTAGCGGGGGGTCCAATGAGCAGTTCTTC. Its protein product is CARSRPSGGSNEQFF.

The table lists this clone with a count of one. The chain has TRBV7-8 and TRBJ1-6, with 11 positions matching TRBD1. The CDR3 is 15 amino acids. Trimming at V came to 5 bases and at J to 9 bases, leaving 6 bases not matched to a gene. Germline assignment: CDR1 SGHVS and CDR2 FQNEAQ. The CDR3 DNA reads as TGTGCCAGCAGCATCCGGGACAGGGGGGGTTCACCCCTCCACTTT. This codes for CASSIRDRGGSPLHF.

This chain links TRBV2 with TRBJ2-2; maybe TRBD1 (6 bases). The CDR3 length is 13 residues. Germline V CDR1 and CDR2: SNHLY, FYNNEI. Trimming took off 9 bases at V and 6 bases at J, with 14 bases between the two ends. DNA for the CDR3: TGTGCCAGTTACAGGGATGGGGCCGGGGAGCTGTTTTTT. As protein: CASYRDGAGELFF.

This clone has more than one count but fewer than ten. The chain uses TRBV6-6 and TRBJ2-2; the D gene is possibly TRBD1 (5 bases). Germline V gene lookup returns CDR1 MNHNY and CDR2 SVGAGI (reference sequence). CDR3 length: 14 amino acids. V lost 5 bases to trimming and J lost 1 base, with 8 bases between them. The CDR3 reads CASSVRVNTGELFF. CDR3 nucleotide sequence: TGTGCCAGCAGTGTCAGGGTGAACACCGGGGAGCTGTTTTTT.

The chain uses TRBV5-4 and TRBJ1-6; D may be TRBD1 (6 bases). Trimming removed 4 bases from V and 7 bases from J, with 12 bases in between. The CDR3 extends over 14 amino acids. Per the germline V gene, CDR1 is SGHNT and CDR2 is YYREEE (reference sequence). As DNA, the CDR3 is TGTGCCAGCAGCCCGACAGGTTCAAATTCACCCCTCCACTTT. This sequence encodes CASSPTGSNSPLHF.

This clone was recorded only once. V usage is TRBV7-2 and J usage is TRBJ2-3, with 13 positions matching TRBD2. Germline CDR1 is SGHTA and CDR2 is FQGNSA. The CDR3 spans 15 residues. The junction had 4 bases not matched to a gene; V was cut back by 4 bases and J by 6 bases. The CDR3 sequence is CASSWTSGGHDTQYF. CDR3 nucleotides: TGTGCCAGCAGCTGGACTAGCGGGGGCCACGATACGCAGTATTTT.

This clone has only a few counts. V is TRBV10-3 and J is TRBJ1-6; 8 nucleotides align to TRBD1. Germline assignment: CDR1 ENHRY and CDR2 SYGVKD. This CDR3 is built from 14 residues. V lost 7 bases, J lost 10 bases, and 9 bases stayed unmatched. CDR3 protein: CAITDNRGNSPLHF. DNA for the CDR3: TGTGCCATCACCGATAACAGGGGGAACTCACCCCTCCACTTT.

This chain joins TRBV6-4 and TRBJ2-6; D possibly corresponds to TRBD1 (6 bases). This CDR3 has 16 amino acids. The V gene's germline CDR1 is MRHNA and CDR2 SNTAGT. V gave up 4 bases and J gave up 4 bases, with 14 bases separating them. The CDR3 loop reads CASSAFTGNGANVLTF. As DNA, the CDR3 is TGTGCCAGCAGTGCCTTCACAGGGAACGGGGCCAACGTCCTGACTTTC.

This clone was seen just once. Here the CDR3 reads CASSIGGYTGELFF. In DNA, the CDR3 is TGTGCCAGTAGTATCGGGGGGTACACCGGGGAGCTGTTTTTT. The chain has TRBV19 and TRBJ2-2; 7 bases map to TRBD2. This CDR3 is 14 amino acids long. The trim removed 3 bases at V and 3 bases at J, leaving 1 base unmatched. In germline, CDR1 is LNHDA, CDR2 SQIVND (reference sequence).

The rearrangement joins TRBV7-3 to TRBJ1-1; tentative D call: TRBD1 (6 bases). Germline V gives CDR1 SGHTA, CDR2 FQGTGA. CDR3 length equals 13 residues. The V and J ends lost 6 bases and 7 bases respectively, with 15 bases between them. The CDR3 region is CASSSQGSSEAFF. CDR3 in DNA: TGTGCCAGCAGTTCCCAGGGGAGTAGTGAAGCTTTCTTT.

In nucleotides, the CDR3 is TGTGCCAGCTCACCCGGACAGGGTGGTGGCTACACCTTC. Protein sequence: CASSPGQGGGYTF. The chain links TRBV18 to TRBJ1-2; 8 bases fit TRBD1. Germline V CDR1 and CDR2: KGHSH, LQKENI. Trimming took 3 bases from V and 7 from J; bases not matched to a gene: 4. This CDR3 is built from 13 residues.

This clone has only one observation. This rearrangement joins TRBV28 to TRBJ1-5; TRBD1 is a possible D gene (5 bases). This CDR3 region has 15 residues. V was shortened by 3 bases and J by 6 bases, with 15 bases between the two germline ends. Germline V gene lookup returns CDR1 MDHEN and CDR2 SYDVKM. The CDR3 is CASSFRQGLPQPQHF. The CDR3, as DNA: TGTGCCAGCAGTTTCCGCCAGGGTCTACCTCAGCCCCAGCATTTT.

This clone was seen only once. The chain uses TRBV14 and TRBJ1-4; TRBD1 matches at 9 bases. V gave up 3 bases and J gave up 0 bases; unmatched junction bases: 17. In germline, CDR1 is SGHDN, CDR2 FVKESK. This CDR3 contains 21 residues. The CDR3 nucleotides read TGTGCCAGCAGCCATGATTTAGTAAGAAGGACAGGGGTCGCAACTAATGAAAAACTGTTTTTT. As protein: CASSHDLVRRTGVATNEKLFF. Full variable domain (rest looked up from reference TRBV14 and TRBJ1-4): EAGVTQFPSHSVIEKGQTVTLRCDPISGHDNLYWYRRVMGKEIKFLLHFVKESKQDESGMPNNRFLAERTGGTYSTLKVQPAELEDSGVYFCASSHDLVRRTGVATNEKLFFGSGTQLSVL.

The chain carries TRBV11-2 and TRBJ2-7; possibly TRBD2 for D (6 bases). The germline CDR1 and CDR2 sequences are SGHAT and FQNNGV. The CDR3 runs 15 residues. V was trimmed by 4 bases and J by 0 bases, leaving 13 bases between them. The CDR3 here is CASSSDRGSSYEQYF. In DNA, the CDR3 is TGTGCCAGCAGCTCGGATCGGGGGAGCTCCTACGAGCAGTACTTC.

The V call is TRBV4-3, the J call TRBJ1-2; unclear D gene. CDR1 and CDR2 from the germline V gene are LGHNA and YSLEER. V was shortened by 0 bases and J by 0 bases, with 8 bases between the two germline ends. CDR3 size: 15 residues. The CDR3 is CASSQDVVSNYGYTF. The CDR3 DNA sequence: TGCGCCAGCAGCCAAGATGTTGTCTCTAACTATGGCTACACCTTC.

The chain joins TRBV30 to TRBJ1-5; the D is unclear. V was pared by 3 bases and J by 0 bases, with 9 bases between. Germline loops: CDR1 GTSNPN, CDR2 SVGIG (reference sequence). CDR3 size: 14 residues. CDR3 region: CAWSLPVSNQPQHF. The CDR3 bases are TGTGCCTGGAGCCTCCCCGTTAGCAATCAGCCCCAGCATTTT.

V is TRBV13 and J is TRBJ1-4; the D gene is possibly TRBD1 (6 bases). The CDR3 is 14 amino acids. V was trimmed by 6 bases and J by 3 bases, leaving 11 bases between them. In germline, CDR1 is PRHDT, CDR2 FYEKMQ (reference sequence). This chain's CDR3 is CASRLGGPNEKLFF. The CDR3 coding sequence is TGTGCCAGCAGACTGGGGGGGCCTAATGAAAAACTGTTTTTT.

This clone was seen a handful of times. The chain employs TRBV6-6 and TRBJ1-1, with D possibly matching TRBD1 (5 bases). Per the germline V gene, CDR1 is MNHNY and CDR2 is SVGAGI (reference sequence). V was pared by 0 bases and J by 3 bases, with 11 bases between. The CDR3 contains 15 residues. Here the CDR3 DNA reads TGTGCCAGCAGTTACTCGCCAGGGCTGCACACTGAAGCTTTCTTT. Its protein product is CASSYSPGLHTEAFF.

The V and J genes are TRBV30 and TRBJ1-5; possibly TRBD1 for D (5 bases). The CDR3 has 16 amino acids. Germline CDR1 GTSNPN, CDR2 SVGIG (reference sequence). Trimming took 0 bases from V and 1 from J, leaving 13 bases between them. The CDR3 protein is CAWSVRGGISNQPQHF. The CDR3 bases are TGTGCCTGGAGTGTACGGGGGGGGATAAGCAATCAGCCCCAGCATTTT. The complete variable domain, with remaining parts taken from reference TRBV30 and TRBJ1-5, reads SQTIHQWPATLVQPVGSPLSLECTVEGTSNPNLYWYRQAAGRGLQLLFYSVGIGQISSEVPQNLSASRPQDRQFILSSKKLLLSDSGFYLCAWSVRGGISNQPQHFGDGTRLSIL.

The rearrangement links TRBV2 to TRBJ1-2, with 8 bases matching TRBD1. CDR1 SNHLY and CDR2 FYNNEI come from the germline V gene. The V segment lost 7 bases and the J segment 7 bases; nucleotides outside the gene matches: 5. The CDR3 is 12 amino acids. CDR3 amino acids: CASTLDRGGYTF. In nucleotides, the CDR3 is TGTGCCAGCACCCTCGACAGGGGTGGCTACACCTTC.

This clone appeared a few times. The V call is TRBV6-4, the J call TRBJ2-2; 10 nucleotides line up with TRBD2. The CDR3 runs to 16 residues. With 6 bases clipped from V and 2 bases from J, the junction kept 6 bases outside the gene matches. The germline CDR1 and CDR2 sequences are MRHNA and SNTAGT. The CDR3 DNA reads TGTGCCAGCAGCCCGAGCGGGGGGGATAACACCGGGGAGCTGTTTTTT. Protein: CASSPSGGDNTGELFF.

CDR3 bases: TGTGCCAGCAGCGTAGCGGTGGCGGGGGGCCCAGAGACCCAGTACTTC. Translated: CASSVAVAGGPETQYF. V gene TRBV9 combines with J gene TRBJ2-5, with 8 nucleotides matching TRBD2. V was pared by 0 bases and J by 4 bases, with 8 bases of the junction left unmatched. Germline-derived CDR1 and CDR2 are SGDLS and YYNGEE. This CDR3 is built from 16 residues. The entire variable domain, with the rest obtained from reference TRBV9 and TRBJ2-5, is as follows: DSGVTQTPKHLITATGQRVTLRCSPRSGDLSVYWYQQSLDQGLQFLIQYYNGEERAKGNILERFSAQQFPDLHSELNLSSLELGDSALYFCASSVAVAGGPETQYFGPGTRLLVL.